Below, 16 T cell receptor beta chains from the same sample are listed, as sequenced in a study of cytomegalovirus exposure and HLA in healthy donors. A multiplex PCR was run with 60 Vbeta primers and 13 Jbeta primers. Profiling relied on immunoSEQ multiplex PCR, and the TCRdb table lists in-frame clones only, not all of them. The sample has some 200,000 clones; over 70% are singletons. Specimen: PBMCs. These receptors originate from a man in his fifties in good health and CMV-seronegative.

The chain uses TRBV5-4 and TRBJ2-2; 7 positions match TRBD2. There are 15 residues in the CDR3. The germline V gene has CDR1 SGHNT and CDR2 YYREEE (reference sequence). V shed 4 bases and J 6 bases; nucleotides not matched to a gene: 9. The CDR3, as DNA: TGTGCCAGCAGCCGCCGGGCGGGGGAGGCCGGGGAGCTGTTTTTT. It encodes CASSRRAGEAGELFF.

This clone was observed a single time. V usage is TRBV19 and J usage is TRBJ2-7, with D possibly being TRBD2 (7 bases). Between the trimmed V and J ends, which lost 3 bases and 3 bases, there was a span of 15 bases. The germline V gene encodes CDR1 LNHDA and CDR2 SQIVND (reference sequence). This CDR3 is built from 15 residues. CDR3 DNA: TGTGCCAGTAGTATTTTGGGGGGGGGCTTCTACGAGCAGTACTTC. Protein: CASSILGGGFYEQYF.

The V call is TRBV2, the J call TRBJ1-1; 10 nucleotides match TRBD1. Per the germline V gene, CDR1 is SNHLY and CDR2 is FYNNEI. Unmatched junction bases numbered 6, after V lost 2 bases and J lost 3 bases. The CDR3 sequence is 16 residues long. In DNA, the CDR3 is TGTGCCAGCAGTGAAAGGGTAGGGACAGGGGACACTGAAGCTTTCTTT. Encoded protein: CASSERVGTGDTEAFF.

The chain has TRBV19 and TRBJ1-1; D gene uncertain. CDR1 is LNHDA and CDR2 is SQIVND in the germline V gene (reference sequence). Trimming removed 1 base from V and 11 bases from J, with 11 bases in between. This CDR3 has 12 amino acids. CDR3 in DNA: TGTGCCAGTAGTATAGCTGCGGGGAGGGCTTTCTTT. This codes for CASSIAAGRAFF.

The genes are TRBV6-5 and TRBJ2-5; 8 positions agree with TRBD2. This CDR3 spans 14 amino acids. CDR1 and CDR2 (germline): MNHEY, SVGAGI. V lost 2 bases, J lost 5 bases, and 4 bases stayed unmatched. CDR3 nucleotide sequence: TGTGCCAGCAGTTACGCGGGCGGGGGGGAGACCCAGTACTTC. As protein: CASSYAGGGETQYF.

V usage is TRBV14 and J usage is TRBJ1-1, with TRBD1 as a possible D gene (5 bases). Between the trimmed V and J ends, which lost 4 bases and 3 bases, there was a span of 15 bases. This CDR3 is built from 15 residues. CDR1 is SGHDN, CDR2 FVKESK, per germline. CDR3 protein: CASSLYHTGDTEAFF. In DNA, the CDR3 is TGTGCCAGCAGCCTTTACCATACAGGAGACACTGAAGCTTTCTTT.

The J gene is TRBJ1-2, the V gene TRBV5-5, with a tentative D call TRBD1 (6 bases). CDR3 size: 13 residues. V shed 4 bases and J shed 4 bases, with 11 bases lying between them. Germline V gene lookup returns CDR1 SGHKS and CDR2 YYEKEE (reference sequence). DNA for the CDR3: TGTGCCAGCAGCCAGACAGGTTCCTATGGCTACACCTTC. It yields the protein CASSQTGSYGYTF.

The gene calls are TRBV7-2 and TRBJ2-1, with 9 bases fitting TRBD2. In germline, CDR1 is SGHTA, CDR2 FQGNSA. Trimming removed 3 bases from V and 0 bases from J; junction bases left unmatched: 12. This CDR3 region has 19 residues. The CDR3 sequence is CASSFQAGGGFSSYNEQFF. In DNA form, the CDR3 reads TGTGCCAGCAGCTTCCAAGCGGGGGGCGGGTTTAGCTCCTACAATGAGCAGTTCTTC.

This clone was detected once. This chain connects TRBV11-2 to TRBJ1-1; D is unclear. Germline values: CDR1 SGHAT, CDR2 FQNNGV. This CDR3 has 13 residues. V shed 4 bases and J shed 0 bases, with 6 bases lying between them. The CDR3 loop reads CASSSQMNTEAFF. Written as DNA, the CDR3 is TGTGCCAGCAGCTCACAGATGAACACTGAAGCTTTCTTT.

The rearrangement joins TRBV18 to TRBJ2-6; 7 bases agree with TRBD1. Germline-derived CDR1 and CDR2 are KGHSH and LQKENI. The V and J ends lost 3 bases and 11 bases, in that order; junction bases with no gene match: 4. The CDR3 extends over 13 amino acids. Here the CDR3 reads CASSPLDRDVLTF. CDR3 DNA: TGTGCCAGCTCACCTCTAGACAGGGACGTCCTGACTTTC.

Here the CDR3 reads CASSVAGKNTEAFF. For the CDR3, the DNA is TGTGCCAGCAGCGTAGCCGGGAAGAACACTGAAGCTTTCTTT. The chain combines TRBV9 with TRBJ1-1; unclear D gene. Trimming left V 0 bases short and J 1 base short, with 7 bases between. Germline CDR1 SGDLS, CDR2 YYNGEE. The CDR3 extends over 14 amino acids.

There are a few counts of this clone. V is TRBV9 and J is TRBJ2-5; D unclear. Trimming stripped 0 bases from V and 3 bases from J, with 12 bases between. The CDR3 consists of 15 residues. The V gene's germline CDR1 is SGDLS and CDR2 YYNGEE. The CDR3 region has the DNA TGTGCCAGCAGCGTAGGAACCGCCCTAAAAGAGACCCAGTACTTC. Translation: CASSVGTALKETQYF. Variable domain in full (rest from reference TRBV9 and TRBJ2-5): DSGVTQTPKHLITATGQRVTLRCSPRSGDLSVYWYQQSLDQGLQFLIQYYNGEERAKGNILERFSAQQFPDLHSELNLSSLELGDSALYFCASSVGTALKETQYFGPGTRLLVL.

V usage is TRBV9 and J usage is TRBJ2-5, with D possibly matching TRBD2 (5 bases). From germline, CDR1 is SGDLS and CDR2 YYNGEE. The ends were cut back, 0 bases at V and 4 bases at J, with 10 bases in the middle. The CDR3 has 14 residues. This CDR3 is CASSVAGRGETQYF. CDR3 coding DNA: TGTGCCAGCAGCGTAGCGGGTCGGGGAGAGACCCAGTACTTC.

CDR3: CASRATANRGNEKLFF. CDR3 bases: TGTGCCAGTAGGGCCACAGCGAATCGGGGTAATGAAAAACTGTTTTTT. This chain uses TRBV19 with TRBJ1-4; unclear D gene. The CDR3 length is 16 residues. V lost 6 bases and J 4 bases, leaving 18 bases between the germline ends. Germline CDR1 is LNHDA and CDR2 is SQIVND (reference sequence).

This chain links TRBV5-8 with TRBJ1-5; D may be TRBD1 (5 bases). CDR1 is SGHTS, CDR2 YDEGEE, per germline. V was shortened by 2 bases and J by 11 bases, with 14 bases between the two germline ends. The CDR3 is made up of 13 amino acids. This chain's CDR3 is CASSLPGIQAQHF. For the CDR3, the DNA is TGTGCCAGCAGCTTACCAGGGATCCAGGCCCAGCATTTT.

This clone was detected a few times. The J gene is TRBJ2-5, the V gene TRBV7-8; 12 bases line up with TRBD1. In germline, CDR1 is SGHVS, CDR2 FQNEAQ. The CDR3 is 15 residues long. V dropped 4 bases and J dropped 4; count of bases not matched to a gene: 4. The CDR3 DNA reads as TGTGCCAGCAGCTCAGGGACAGGGGGCGTAGAGACCCAGTACTTC. Translating it yields CASSSGTGGVETQYF.